The 20 T cell receptor beta chains below all came from one sample that was sequenced in a study of T cell repertoires in ileal Crohn's disease. Time point in this sample: proximal margin of the surgical specimen (macroscopically non-inflamed). Clones were sequenced by immunoSEQ multiplex PCR, and TCRdb holds only the in-frame ones, with some missing. The specimen's table records 67 clones. The sequencing input was ileal tissue. All receptors come from an adult with Crohn's disease.

The chain uses TRBV5-1 and TRBJ2-3; D might be TRBD2 (6 bases). Germline V gene lookup returns CDR1 SGHRS and CDR2 YFSETQ. CDR3 length: 14 amino acids. Deletions cut 5 bases from V and 1 base from J, with 11 bases between. The CDR3 protein is CASRGEAGTDTQYF. CDR3 nucleotides: TGCGCCAGCAGGGGGGAGGCAGGCACAGATACGCAGTATTTT.

The chain links TRBV4-2 to TRBJ1-2, with a possible D match to TRBD1 (6 bases). The V end lost 0 bases, the J end lost 3 bases, and 23 bases lay between the germline ends. CDR1 and CDR2 (germline): LGHNA, YNFKEQ. This CDR3 comprises 19 residues. The CDR3 sequence: CASSQELRGPGQHDYGYTF. Written as DNA, the CDR3 is TGTGCCAGCAGCCAAGAGTTAAGGGGACCCGGACAGCACGACTATGGCTACACCTTC.

The CDR3 DNA reads as TGTGCCAGCAGCTTACTTACAGGGGGCAGGGAGACCCAGTACTTC. Translation gives CASSLLTGGRETQYF. The V and J genes are TRBV11-1 and TRBJ2-5; TRBD1 aligns across 9 bases. There are 15 residues in the CDR3. In germline, CDR1 is SGHAT, CDR2 FQDESV (reference sequence). Trimming at V came to 2 bases and at J to 5 bases, leaving 6 bases not matched to a gene.

The rearrangement uses TRBV19 and TRBJ1-4; D uncertain. Trimming cost V 5 bases and J 0 bases, with 10 bases left between them. In germline, CDR1 is LNHDA, CDR2 SQIVND (reference sequence). The CDR3 extends over 15 amino acids. The DNA for the CDR3 is TGTGCCAGTAGTCCTCACGCAGCAACTAATGAAAAACTGTTTTTT. This translates into CASSPHAATNEKLFF.

This clone was counted a single time. J is TRBJ1-1 and V is TRBV7-9, with 12 bases aligning to TRBD1. Per the germline V gene, CDR1 is SEHNR and CDR2 is FQNEAQ (reference sequence). The CDR3 extends over 19 amino acids. With 5 bases clipped from V and 1 base from J, the junction kept 14 bases outside the gene matches. The CDR3 nucleotides read TGTGCCAGCAGCACCCCGCCGGGACAGGGGGCATTGGGGAACACTGAAGCTTTCTTT. Amino acid sequence: CASSTPPGQGALGNTEAFF.

The chain carries TRBV11-2 and TRBJ2-1, with D tentatively TRBD2 (5 bases). Germline lookup yields CDR1 SGHAT and CDR2 FQNNGV. With 5 bases removed from V and 12 bases from J, the gap between germline ends came to 11 bases. The length of the CDR3 is 11 residues. CDR3 in DNA: TGTGCCAGCAGCGGTAGCGTAATGCAGTTCTTC. Translation: CASSGSVMQFF.

This rearrangement joins TRBV5-1 to TRBJ2-7; D not certain. CDR1 is SGHRS, CDR2 YFSETQ, per germline. The CDR3 has 12 residues. V was shortened by 3 bases and J by 4 bases, with 8 bases between the two germline ends. The CDR3 DNA sequence: TGCGCCAGCAGCTCGTGGGCGTACGAGCAGTACTTC. This gives the protein CASSSWAYEQYF.

This rearrangement joins TRBV7-2 to TRBJ1-6; the D is unclear. V lost 0 bases, J lost 10 bases, and 10 bases lay in between. CDR3 length: 14 amino acids. The germline V gene has CDR1 SGHTA and CDR2 FQGNSA. The CDR3 DNA reads TGTGCCAGCAGCTTAGCGGTACGGGGATCACCCCTCCACTTT. Protein: CASSLAVRGSPLHF. Looking up the rest from reference TRBV7-2 and TRBJ1-6 gives the full variable domain: GAGVSQSPSNKVTEKGKDVELRCDPISGHTALYWYRQSLGQGLEFLIYFQGNSAPDKSGLPSDRFSAERTGGSVSTLTIQRTQQEDSAVYLCASSLAVRGSPLHFGNGTRLTVT.

The chain employs TRBV21-1 and TRBJ1-2. TRBV21-1 is reported as a pseudogene. The CDR3 is made up of 14 amino acids. CDR3 coding DNA: TGTGCCAGCTGGGGGGAAGAATCAAACTATGGCTACACCTTC. Its translation is CASWGEESNYGYTF.

The chain joins TRBV5-8 to TRBJ2-5; D ambiguous. The length of the CDR3 is 12 residues. With 3 bases removed from V and 4 bases from J, the gap between germline ends came to 7 bases. The germline V gene encodes CDR1 SGHTS and CDR2 YDEGEE. The CDR3 here is CASSSRGETQYF. The CDR3 nucleotides read TGTGCCAGCAGCTCCCGAGGAGAGACCCAGTACTTC.

CDR3 in amino acids: CASSRLIGTALDEQYF. DNA for the CDR3: TGTGCCAGCAGCCGCTTGATTGGGACAGCTCTCGACGAGCAGTACTTC. The chain links TRBV7-9 to TRBJ2-7, with 7 nucleotides matching TRBD1. Germline CDR1 reads SEHNR; CDR2 reads FQNEAQ (reference sequence). The CDR3 loop spans 16 amino acids. V gave up 5 bases and J gave up 5 bases; unmatched junction bases: 15.

V usage is TRBV5-1 and J usage is TRBJ2-3; 8 bases line up with TRBD2. Germline CDR1 is SGHRS and CDR2 is YFSETQ. This CDR3 comprises 16 residues. Germline trimming cut 2 bases from V and 2 bases from J; bases unmatched to any gene: 7. In nucleotides, the CDR3 is TGCGCCAGCAGCTTTGGACTAGCCCGGTTCACAGATACGCAGTATTTT. This encodes CASSFGLARFTDTQYF.

The rearrangement uses TRBV5-1 and TRBJ1-1; no firm D call. Trimming removed 0 bases from V and 4 bases from J, with 16 bases in between. This CDR3 spans 16 amino acids. Germline V lookup: CDR1 SGHRS, CDR2 YFSETQ. The CDR3 sequence: CASSLGPQTGSTEAFF. The CDR3 coding sequence is TGCGCCAGCAGCTTGGGGCCCCAAACGGGAAGCACTGAAGCTTTCTTT.

This clone was detected once. DNA of the CDR3: TGTGCCAGCAGTGGATGGGGGGGGTACTCCTACGAGCAGTACTTC. Residues: CASSGWGGYSYEQYF. The J gene is TRBJ2-7, the V gene TRBV2; 7 bases agree with TRBD2. Per the germline V gene, CDR1 is SNHLY and CDR2 is FYNNEI. The V segment lost 4 bases and the J segment 0 bases; nucleotides outside the gene matches: 6. The CDR3 runs 15 residues.

The chain links TRBV23-1 to TRBJ2-6; D unresolved. TRBV23-1 is annotated as an ORF whose role is uncertain. V was clipped by 5 bases and J by 5 bases, with 22 bases between them. The CDR3 sequence is 18 residues long. CDR3 bases: TGCGCCAGCAGTTTTTCTAGGACGCAACAAAGTCGGGCCAACGTCCTGACTTTC. Residues: CASSFSRTQQSRANVLTF.

The J gene is TRBJ2-3, the V gene TRBV7-6, with TRBD2 matching over 7 bases. V gave up 1 base and J gave up 2 bases; unmatched junction bases: 18. The CDR3 sequence is 20 residues long. Germline V gives CDR1 SGHVS, CDR2 FNYEAQ. The CDR3 DNA reads as TGTGCCAGCAGCTTAGTTCGACCCTCTTATGGGGAGGGCCACACAGATACGCAGTATTTT. Protein sequence: CASSLVRPSYGEGHTDTQYF.

The V call is TRBV9, the J call TRBJ2-5; 9 bases line up with TRBD2. With 0 bases clipped from V and 3 bases from J, the junction kept 6 bases outside the gene matches. Per the germline V gene, CDR1 is SGDLS and CDR2 is YYNGEE. CDR3 size: 16 residues. DNA for the CDR3: TGTGCCAGCAGCGTAGCTGTCGCGGGGGGGGAAGAGACCCAGTACTTC. Amino acids: CASSVAVAGGEETQYF.

The V and J genes are TRBV12-5 and TRBJ2-7; D is tentatively TRBD1 or TRBD2 (5 bases each). The germline gives CDR1 LGHNT, CDR2 FRNRAP. CDR3 length: 14 amino acids. V was shortened by 1 base and J by 6 bases, with 13 bases between the two germline ends. The CDR3 protein is CASGLGQGVGEQYF. CDR3 DNA sequence: TGTGCTAGTGGTTTGGGGCAGGGAGTTGGCGAGCAGTACTTC.

This clone appeared a single time. The chain has TRBV2 and TRBJ2-1, with 7 positions matching TRBD1. V was pared by 6 bases and J by 1 base, with 9 bases of the junction left unmatched. Looked up from germline, CDR1 is SNHLY and CDR2 is FYNNEI. The CDR3 has 16 residues. The CDR3 DNA reads as TGTGCCAGCAGCGAGGGGACAGCCGAGTCCTACAATGAGCAGTTCTTC. Residues: CASSEGTAESYNEQFF.

The gene calls are TRBV29-1 and TRBJ2-1; TRBD1 agrees at 7 bases. CDR3 length equals 12 residues. CDR1 and CDR2 from the germline V gene are SQVTM and ANQGSEA. V dropped 8 bases and J dropped 5; count of bases not matched to a gene: 6. The CDR3 loop is CSFGQADNEQFF. CDR3 DNA sequence: TGCAGCTTCGGACAGGCTGACAATGAGCAGTTCTTC.